The TCR beta chain under discussion was sequenced for a study of shared clonotypes between healthy human individuals. Study overall: CD4 naive cells filled three plates per donor, CD4 memory three, CD8 naive two and CD8 memory one.

On this clone: With a far larger clone one base away, a read error is the likely cause.

Data came from immunoSEQ multiplex PCR; TCRdb stores just in-frame clones and leaves some out. The table has roughly 700,000 clones, less than 95% seen once. The clonotype originates from a man aged 18 to 30 in good health. Some clones in this sample may be carry-over from other donors' samples. Sequenced input: memory CD8+ T cells from PBMCs. Subset given: CD45RO+ cells pooled with CCR7-negative TemRA cells.

The CDR3 DNA follows: TGTGCCAGCAGTTATACCGGGGAGCTGTTTTTT. This gives the protein CASSYTGELFF. The chain carries TRBV28 and TRBJ2-2; D ambiguous. Trimming removed 4 bases at V and 5 bases at J, with 2 bases between. This CDR3 is built from 11 residues. Germline V lookup: CDR1 MDHEN, CDR2 SYDVKM.